This passage covers 9 T cell receptor beta chains from one sample sequenced in a study of early T cells in non-severe SARS-CoV-2 infection. Each CDR3 protein is one row after TCRdb ran MiXCR on the 5' RACE reads. Of tens of thousands of distinct CDR3 sequences listed, around a tenth were seen once; the top ten hold 3.5% to 4%. Sequencing was performed on whole blood. These receptors originate from an adult who was a healthcare worker with PCR-confirmed SARS-CoV-2 infection or an uninfected control (not recorded which).

This clonotype was counted at least ten times. CDR3 sequence reads: CASSGLAGGEQYF. The CDR3 nucleotides are TGTGCCAGCAGCGGACTAGCGGGGGGGGAGCAGTACTTC. The chain combines TRBV12-3 or TRBV12-4 with TRBJ2-7, with 15 nucleotides matching TRBD2. The CDR3 is 13 amino acids. V lost 6 bases, J lost 7 bases, and 1 base stayed unmatched.

The chain couples TRBV20-1 to TRBJ2-1, with TRBD2 matching over 13 bases. Germline CDR1 DFQATT, CDR2 SNEGSKA (reference sequence). This CDR3 comprises 17 residues. V dropped 5 bases and J dropped 8; count of bases not matched to a gene: 15. The CDR3 loop reads CSAPAGLAGDISDEQFF. The CDR3 DNA reads TGCAGTGCTCCGGCCGGACTAGCGGGAGATATTAGCGATGAGCAGTTCTTC.

The genes are TRBV2 and TRBJ2-1; no firm D call. The germline gives CDR1 SNHLY, CDR2 FYNNEI. V lost 5 bases to trimming and J lost 9 bases, with 11 bases between them. The CDR3 loop spans 12 amino acids. The CDR3 nucleotides read TGTGCCAGCAGTTACCAGCCGGCTGAGCAGTTCTTC. This codes for CASSYQPAEQFF.

The sample holds many counts of this clonotype. CDR3 nucleotide sequence: TGTGCCAGCAGTTTAGGCAGGGAAGGATGGACTAATGAAAAACTGTTTTTT. Translated, it gives CASSLGREGWTNEKLFF. The chain has TRBV12-3 or TRBV12-4 and TRBJ1-4; D possibly corresponds to TRBD1 (5 bases). CDR3 size: 17 residues. The germline V and J ends were trimmed by 1 base and 2 bases, with 14 bases remaining between them.

This clonotype was detected a few times. The rearrangement joins TRBV6-5 to TRBJ2-7; TRBD1 is a possible D gene (6 bases). The CDR3 is 15 amino acids. Germline CDR1 and CDR2: MNHEY and SVGAGI. V was cut by 0 bases and J by 6 bases, with 15 bases left in between. The DNA of the CDR3 is TGTGCCAGCAGTTACTCGTTACAGGGTGGGCGCGAGCAGTACTTC. It encodes CASSYSLQGGREQYF.

This clonotype came up many times. The V call is TRBV12-3 or TRBV12-4, the J call TRBJ2-1, with TRBD2 matching over 9 bases. This CDR3 has 15 residues. Trimming took 5 bases from V and 2 from J; bases not matched to a gene: 4. The CDR3 bases are TGTGCCAGCAGTCCCCCTAGCGGGACCTACAATGAGCAGTTCTTC. It encodes CASSPPSGTYNEQFF.

This clonotype was picked up many times. V usage is TRBV12-3 or TRBV12-4 and J usage is TRBJ2-1, with D maybe TRBD2 (6 bases). V was shortened by 4 bases and J by 14 bases, with 15 bases between the two germline ends. The CDR3 is made up of 12 amino acids. The CDR3 nucleotides are TGTGCCAGCAGTTCGGGGACTCTGAGGGAGTTCTTC. Its protein product is CASSSGTLREFF.

This clonotype was seen many times. The chain combines TRBV29-1 with TRBJ2-4; D is possibly TRBD1 (5 bases). There are 14 residues in the CDR3. Between the trimmed V and J ends, which lost 6 bases and 3 bases, there was a span of 15 bases. In germline, CDR1 is SQVTM, CDR2 ANQGSEA. The CDR3 loop is CSVLEDTVKNIQYF. The CDR3 DNA reads as TGCAGCGTCCTCGAGGACACCGTCAAAAACATTCAGTACTTC. Using reference TRBV29-1 and TRBJ2-4 for the parts outside the CDR3, the full variable domain is SAVISQKPSRDICQRGTSLTIQCQVDSQVTMMFWYRQQPGQSLTLIATANQGSEATYESGFVIDKFPISRPNLTFSTLTVSNMSPEDSSIYLCSVLEDTVKNIQYFGAGTRLSVL.

This clonotype came up many times. V gene TRBV9 combines with J gene TRBJ2-3, with 8 bases aligning to TRBD1. The CDR3 totals 15 residues. The germline V gene encodes CDR1 SGDLS and CDR2 YYNGEE. The ends lost 0 bases at V and 2 bases at J; junction bases unmatched: 2. The CDR3 DNA sequence: TGTGCCAGCAGCGTAGAGGGACAGGTCACAGATACGCAGTATTTT. This sequence encodes CASSVEGQVTDTQYF. Together with reference TRBV9 and TRBJ2-3, the CDR3 gives the full variable domain: DSGVTQTPKHLITATGQRVTLRCSPRSGDLSVYWYQQSLDQGLQFLIQYYNGEERAKGNILERFSAQQFPDLHSELNLSSLELGDSALYFCASSVEGQVTDTQYFGPGTRLTVL.